Presented here are 27 T cell receptor beta chains from one specimen sequenced in a study of blood T cell repertoires in COVID-19 (dated by TCRdb to about 2020). The library was produced with the immunoSEQ multiplex PCR assay. This immuneACCESS table, as held by TCRdb, lists in-frame sequences with V and J called but not all clones. Of the missing ones, under half trace to an unresolved V gene in checked studies; the others have no known cause. The sample yields 85,000 to 95,000 clones; around 87% were counted once. The ten largest clones capture around 7% of the sample. Material for sequencing was peripheral blood. The receptors were gathered from a human donor with acute or convalescent COVID-19. The donor label of this sample is uncertain.

The chain couples TRBV3-1 (or the pseudogene TRBV3-2) to TRBJ2-2; 8 nucleotides align to TRBD2. J was trimmed by 5 bases and V by 1 base; bases with no gene match: 6. This CDR3 comprises 16 residues. Per germline, CDR1 LGHDT and CDR2 YNNKEL (reference sequence). CDR3 bases: TGTGCCAGCAGCCAAGGACTAGCGAGGAGAACCGGGGAGCTGTTTTTT. Encoded protein: CASSQGLARRTGELFF.

The V gene is TRBV13, the J gene TRBJ2-5, with 7 nucleotides matching TRBD2. V trimming: 2 bases; J trimming: 5 bases; junction bases outside the gene matches: 5. The germline gives CDR1 PRHDT, CDR2 FYEKMQ (reference sequence). This CDR3 spans 14 amino acids. CDR3: CASSLFSGGETQYF. The CDR3, as DNA: TGTGCCAGCAGCTTATTTTCCGGGGGGGAGACCCAGTACTTC. The variable domain in full, with the rest retrieved from reference TRBV13 and TRBJ2-5, is AAGVIQSPRHLIKEKRETATLKCYPIPRHDTVYWYQQGPGQDPQFLISFYEKMQSDKGSIPDRFSAQQFSDYHSELNMSSLELGDSALYFCASSLFSGGETQYFGPGTRLLVL.

This chain connects TRBV14 to TRBJ2-3; 11 bases align to TRBD2. With 4 bases clipped from V and 2 bases from J, the junction kept 2 bases outside the gene matches. This CDR3 comprises 15 residues. Germline V gene data show CDR1 as SGHDN and CDR2 as FVKESK. This chain's CDR3 is CASSPTSGATDTQYF. CDR3 bases: TGTGCCAGCAGCCCGACTAGCGGGGCCACAGATACGCAGTATTTT.

V usage is TRBV19 and J usage is TRBJ1-2; 10 bases fit TRBD1. Per germline, CDR1 LNHDA and CDR2 SQIVND (reference sequence). The V and J ends lost 3 bases and 4 bases, in that order; junction bases with no gene match: 5. The length of the CDR3 is 15 residues. DNA for the CDR3: TGTGCCAGTAGTATTGGGGGACAGGGGACCTATGGCTACACCTTC. This encodes CASSIGGQGTYGYTF.

The J gene is TRBJ2-2, the V gene TRBV7-2, with D unresolved. Per the germline V gene, CDR1 is SGHTA and CDR2 is FQGNSA. The CDR3 length is 14 residues. V lost 3 bases, J lost 1 base, and 6 bases lay in between. The CDR3 loop reads CASSLRRNTGELFF. The CDR3 region has the DNA TGTGCCAGCAGCTTGAGGCGGAACACCGGGGAGCTGTTTTTT. Using reference TRBV7-2 and TRBJ2-2 for the parts outside the CDR3, the full variable domain is GAGVSQSPSNKVTEKGKDVELRCDPISGHTALYWYRQSLGQGLEFLIYFQGNSAPDKSGLPSDRFSAERTGGSVSTLTIQRTQQEDSAVYLCASSLRRNTGELFFGEGSRLTVL.

V gene TRBV28 combines with J gene TRBJ1-1; unclear D gene. CDR1 is MDHEN and CDR2 is SYDVKM in the germline V gene. This CDR3 is 14 amino acids long. Trimming shortened V by 4 bases and J by 0 bases, and 9 bases separated the two germline ends. The CDR3 here is CASSSPTLNTEAFF. The CDR3, as DNA: TGTGCCAGCAGTTCCCCGACATTGAACACTGAAGCTTTCTTT.

This sequence joins TRBV9 and TRBJ1-1; D remains ambiguous. CDR1 is SGDLS and CDR2 is YYNGEE in the germline V gene. V lost 0 bases and J 0 bases, leaving 9 bases between the germline ends. There are 15 residues in the CDR3. The CDR3 spells CASSVAGRMNTEAFF. The CDR3 nucleotides are TGTGCCAGCAGCGTAGCTGGCAGGATGAACACTGAAGCTTTCTTT.

This chain connects TRBV7-9 to TRBJ2-3, with D unclear. Germline V gene data show CDR1 as SEHNR and CDR2 as FQNEAQ (reference sequence). Trimming left V 5 bases short and J 6 bases short, with 9 bases between. This CDR3 has 12 amino acids. The CDR3 nucleotides are TGTGCCAGCAGCCCGACAAGTGATACGCAGTATTTT. Translated, it gives CASSPTSDTQYF.

This chain joins TRBV5-8 and TRBJ2-1; tentative D call: TRBD2 (6 bases). Germline V gives CDR1 SGHTS, CDR2 YDEGEE. V was cut by 4 bases and J by 7 bases, with 12 bases left in between. This CDR3 is built from 13 residues. The CDR3 protein is CASSRSRGNEQFF. The DNA for the CDR3 is TGTGCCAGCAGCCGATCTCGGGGGAATGAGCAGTTCTTC.

The count of this clone is one. The chain combines TRBV7-6 with TRBJ2-4; a weak D match, TRBD2 (7 bases). Trimming left V 5 bases short and J 6 bases short, with 17 bases between. The germline V gene encodes CDR1 SGHVS and CDR2 FNYEAQ. This CDR3 spans 15 amino acids. CDR3 residues: CASSEEGGAGNIQYF. The CDR3 nucleotides read TGTGCCAGCAGCGAGGAGGGGGGGGCTGGAAACATTCAGTACTTC.

J is TRBJ1-2 and V is TRBV7-6; D is unresolved. The length of the CDR3 is 11 residues. V shed 7 bases and J shed 10 bases, with 13 bases lying between them. Germline V lookup: CDR1 SGHVS, CDR2 FNYEAQ. This chain's CDR3 is CASIGARDYTF. In nucleotides, the CDR3 is TGTGCCAGCATCGGTGCGCGAGACTACACCTTC.

The rearrangement joins TRBV12-3 or TRBV12-4 to TRBJ1-2; tentatively, D is TRBD1 (6 bases). This CDR3 region has 12 residues. V was cut by 8 bases and J by 2 bases, with 9 bases left in between. Here the CDR3 reads CASRTGNYGYTF. DNA of the CDR3: TGTGCCAGCCGAACAGGGAACTATGGCTACACCTTC.

V usage is TRBV7-8 and J usage is TRBJ2-6; TRBD2 is a possible D gene (6 bases). The CDR3 has 15 amino acids. Germline V lookup: CDR1 SGHVS, CDR2 FQNEAQ. Trimming stripped 5 bases from V and 0 bases from J, with 8 bases between. The CDR3 nucleotides are TGTGCCAGCAGCCGGCGGGACTCTGGGGCCAACGTCCTGACTTTC. Translated: CASSRRDSGANVLTF.

The chain recombines TRBV5-1 with TRBJ2-7; 9 bases map to TRBD1. After removal of 3 bases from V and 4 bases from J, the junction contained 8 bases not matched to a gene. The CDR3 is made up of 15 amino acids. Germline CDR1 is SGHRS and CDR2 is YFSETQ. The chain's CDR3 is CASSSTGGALYEQYF. The DNA for the CDR3 is TGCGCCAGCAGCTCTACAGGGGGCGCGCTTTACGAGCAGTACTTC. The entire variable domain, with the rest obtained from reference TRBV5-1 and TRBJ2-7, is as follows: KAGVTQTPRYLIKTRGQQVTLSCSPISGHRSVSWYQQTPGQGLQFLFEYFSETQRNKGNFPGRFSGRQFSNSRSEMNVSTLELGDSALYLCASSSTGGALYEQYFGPGTRLTVT.

This sequence joins TRBV2 and TRBJ1-4; weak D call: TRBD1 (5 bases). Germline V lookup: CDR1 SNHLY, CDR2 FYNNEI. Trimming shortened V by 6 bases and J by 3 bases, and 14 bases separated the two germline ends. This CDR3 has 15 amino acids. This chain's CDR3 is CASRVREGANEKLFF. As DNA, the CDR3 is TGTGCCAGCAGGGTCAGGGAGGGCGCTAATGAAAAACTGTTTTTT.

The chain combines TRBV19 with TRBJ2-2; 8 bases agree with TRBD2. Germline V gives CDR1 LNHDA, CDR2 SQIVND (reference sequence). V lost 10 bases and J lost 7; bases outside the gene matches: 8. This CDR3 has 13 residues. The CDR3 reads CATHGGGNGELFF. The DNA for the CDR3 is TGTGCCACCCACGGGGGGGGGAACGGGGAGCTGTTTTTT.

The V and J genes are TRBV19 and TRBJ1-1; unclear D gene. Germline V lookup: CDR1 LNHDA, CDR2 SQIVND (reference sequence). CDR3 length: 11 amino acids. Trimming stripped 5 bases from V and 11 bases from J, with 12 bases between. CDR3 sequence (DNA): TGTGCCAGTAGTGGGCCATCCCTGGCTTTCTTT. Translation gives CASSGPSLAFF.

This rearrangement joins TRBV5-1 to TRBJ2-5; perhaps TRBD2 as D (6 bases). CDR1 is SGHRS and CDR2 is YFSETQ in the germline V gene. The CDR3 sequence is 17 residues long. V dropped 4 bases and J dropped 0 bases, with 19 bases sitting between them. The CDR3 spells CASSPGLAESYQETQYF. CDR3 nucleotides: TGCGCCAGCAGCCCAGGATTAGCGGAGTCGTACCAAGAGACCCAGTACTTC. Filled out from reference TRBV5-1 and TRBJ2-5, the complete variable domain reads KAGVTQTPRYLIKTRGQQVTLSCSPISGHRSVSWYQQTPGQGLQFLFEYFSETQRNKGNFPGRFSGRQFSNSRSEMNVSTLELGDSALYLCASSPGLAESYQETQYFGPGTRLLVL.

This sequence joins TRBV10-3 and TRBJ2-7, with TRBD1 matching over 7 bases. The CDR3 sequence is 14 residues long. The junction had 8 bases not matched to a gene; V was cut back by 4 bases and J by 5 bases. Germline lookup yields CDR1 ENHRY and CDR2 SYGVKD. The CDR3 DNA reads as TGTGCCATCAGTGCTAGGACAGGCGACGACGAGCAGTACTTC. Protein: CAISARTGDDEQYF.

This chain connects TRBV10-3 to TRBJ2-5; unclear D gene. The CDR3 is made up of 13 amino acids. V gave up 2 bases and J gave up 4 bases, with 8 bases separating them. Germline V CDR1 and CDR2: ENHRY, SYGVKD. The DNA for the CDR3 is TGTGCCATCAGTGAGCCCCCGGGAGAGACCCAGTACTTC. Protein product: CAISEPPGETQYF.

V and J are TRBV27 and TRBJ1-5; 10 nucleotides line up with TRBD1. J was trimmed by 7 bases and V by 3 bases; bases with no gene match: 3. The germline CDR1 and CDR2 sequences are MNHEY and SMNVEV (reference sequence). The CDR3 runs to 14 residues. The CDR3 loop is CASSFGTGDQPQHF. The CDR3 DNA reads as TGTGCCAGCAGTTTCGGGACAGGGGACCAGCCCCAGCATTTT.

This clone was picked up one time. The rearrangement uses TRBV6-5 and TRBJ1-4; possibly TRBD1 for D (5 bases). This CDR3 has 14 residues. Germline-derived CDR1 and CDR2 are MNHEY and SVGAGI. CDR3 in DNA: TGTGCTACCAGTAGACAGTCAGCTAATGAAAAACTGTTTTTT. Translating it yields CATSRQSANEKLFF.

J is TRBJ1-6 and V is TRBV5-1; possibly TRBD1 for D (5 bases). Germline V CDR1 and CDR2: SGHRS, YFSETQ. The CDR3 has 14 residues. Between the trimmed V and J ends, which lost 9 bases and 7 bases, there was a span of 17 bases. The CDR3 coding sequence is TGCGCCACCATCTCGGCAGGGAGGAATTCACCCCTCCACTTT. Protein sequence: CATISAGRNSPLHF.

The chain joins TRBV19 to TRBJ2-7, with D perhaps TRBD2 (6 bases). With 7 bases removed from V and 6 bases from J, the gap between germline ends came to 16 bases. This CDR3 has 13 residues. In germline, CDR1 is LNHDA, CDR2 SQIVND (reference sequence). The CDR3 region is CASTPRGTGEQYF. CDR3 nucleotide sequence: TGTGCCAGTACCCCCCGCGGGACGGGCGAGCAGTACTTC.

The V and J genes are TRBV7-2 and TRBJ2-5, with D perhaps matching TRBD2 (5 bases). The CDR3 is made up of 14 amino acids. The germline CDR1 and CDR2 sequences are SGHTA and FQGNSA. Trimming took off 3 bases at V and 4 bases at J, with 12 bases between the two ends. CDR3 coding DNA: TGTGCCAGCAGCTTTTCTAGCTTGCGAGAGACCCAGTACTTC. Its protein product is CASSFSSLRETQYF.

This rearrangement joins TRBV7-6 to TRBJ2-7; D might be TRBD2 (6 bases). The V end was cut by 5 bases, the J end by 4 bases, with 12 bases between. The CDR3 has 13 residues. Germline CDR1 reads SGHVS; CDR2 reads FNYEAQ. The DNA for the CDR3 is TGTGCCAGCAGCGCTAGAGGACTATACGAGCAGTACTTC. Translation gives CASSARGLYEQYF.

V gene TRBV5-1 combines with J gene TRBJ2-4, with a weak D call TRBD1 (6 bases). V was clipped by 0 bases and J by 11 bases, with 9 bases between them. This CDR3 is built from 12 residues. CDR1 is SGHRS and CDR2 is YFSETQ in the germline V gene. The CDR3 here is CASSLEQGFQYF. The CDR3, as DNA: TGCGCCAGCAGCTTGGAACAGGGATTTCAGTACTTC.